This T cell receptor beta chain was sequenced in a study of lymphopenia after photon versus proton radiotherapy. This CDR3 comprises 16 residues. V lost 4 bases and J lost 3, with 19 bases in between. CDR1 and CDR2 from the germline V gene are SGHVS and FNYEAQ. The assay was immunoSEQ multiplex PCR, and TCRdb's table has in-frame clones only and misses some. Among approximately 30,000 clones listed, approximately 95% were seen once. Worth noting for this clone: Its specificity is not known.

Overall study results and limits: Post-nadir TCR diversity decline inversely tracked overall survival among those who died. Survival link was tested only in deceased patients; proton benefit remains a possibility. Proton therapy kept repertoires fairly stable, unlike photons, which gained effector/memory cells. After lymphocyte nadir, photon-treated repertoires showed oligoclonal expansion, especially CD8+ Temra.

The sequencing here drew on peripheral blood, taken from a patient treated with photon-based radiotherapy. The TCR was taken from a woman in her 50s with cholangiocarcinoma. The chain carries TRBV7-6 and TRBJ2-7, with D perhaps matching TRBD1 (5 bases). The CDR3 loop reads CASSSSMGLSGYEQYF. For the CDR3, the DNA is TGTGCCAGCAGCTCATCTATGGGGCTTTCGGGCTACGAGCAGTACTTC. Using reference TRBV7-6 and TRBJ2-7 for the parts outside the CDR3, the full variable domain is GAGVSQSPRYKVTKRGQDVALRCDPISGHVSLYWYRQALGQGPEFLTYFNYEAQQDKSGLPNDRFSAERPEGSISTLTIQRTEQRDSAMYRCASSSSMGLSGYEQYFGPGTRLTVT.